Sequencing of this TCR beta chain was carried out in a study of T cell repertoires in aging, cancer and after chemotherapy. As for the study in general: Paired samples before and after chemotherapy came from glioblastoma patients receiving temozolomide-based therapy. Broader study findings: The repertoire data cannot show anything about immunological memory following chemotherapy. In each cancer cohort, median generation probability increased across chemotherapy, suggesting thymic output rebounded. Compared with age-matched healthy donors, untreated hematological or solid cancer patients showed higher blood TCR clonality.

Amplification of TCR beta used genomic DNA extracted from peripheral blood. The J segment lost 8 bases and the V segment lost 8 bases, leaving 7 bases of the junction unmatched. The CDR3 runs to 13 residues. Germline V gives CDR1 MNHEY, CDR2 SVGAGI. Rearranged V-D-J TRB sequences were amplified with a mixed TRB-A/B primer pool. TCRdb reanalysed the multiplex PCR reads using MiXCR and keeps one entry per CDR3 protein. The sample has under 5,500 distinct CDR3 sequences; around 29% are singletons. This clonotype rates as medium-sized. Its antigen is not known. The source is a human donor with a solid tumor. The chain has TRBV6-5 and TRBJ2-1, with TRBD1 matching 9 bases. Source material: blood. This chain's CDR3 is CASGTGWNDEQFF. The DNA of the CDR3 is TGTGCCAGCGGGACAGGGTGGAACGATGAGCAGTTCTTC.